Below, 20 T cell receptor beta chains from the same sample are listed, as sequenced in a study of shared clonotypes between healthy human individuals. The assay was immunoSEQ multiplex PCR, and TCRdb's table has in-frame clones only and misses some. The sample carries around 2.3 million clones, almost 96% recorded once. Sequenced input: naive CD4+ T cells sorted from blood. Specified subset: CD45RA+ positively selected. The receptors stem from a man in his late teens or twenties in good health.

This chain joins TRBV10-3 and TRBJ1-5; the D gene is possibly TRBD1 (6 bases). The germline V gene has CDR1 ENHRY and CDR2 SYGVKD. V lost 8 bases and J lost 1, with 15 bases in between. CDR3 length: 15 residues. Written as DNA, the CDR3 is TGTGCCATCGGGCGGGAAAGGGGGAGCAATCAGCCCCAGCATTTT. This sequence encodes CAIGRERGSNQPQHF.

The rearrangement joins TRBV2 to TRBJ1-5; D is possibly TRBD1 (5 bases). Germline V gene lookup returns CDR1 SNHLY and CDR2 FYNNEI. The CDR3 consists of 20 residues. The V end was cut by 6 bases, the J end by 7 bases, with 34 bases between. In nucleotides, the CDR3 is TGTGCCAGCAGCGCACCCAAAAGACCGACGCCGGGGGTTCAAGACCAGCCCCAGCATTTT. Its protein is CASSAPKRPTPGVQDQPQHF.

The rearrangement joins TRBV28 to TRBJ2-3, with 7 bases that match TRBD1. The length of the CDR3 is 14 residues. Germline V gene sequence: CDR1 MDHEN, CDR2 SYDVKM. With V trimmed by 10 bases and J by 1 base, 8 bases remained unmatched. CDR3: CAIGTALGTDTQYF. In DNA form, the CDR3 reads TGTGCCATCGGGACAGCCCTAGGCACAGATACGCAGTATTTT.

The chain couples TRBV11-2 to TRBJ2-5; a possible D gene is TRBD2 (6 bases). V was cut by 3 bases and J by 1 base, with 12 bases left in between. The germline V gene encodes CDR1 SGHAT and CDR2 FQNNGV. There are 15 residues in the CDR3. CDR3 residues: CASSFQGGVQETQYF. In DNA, the CDR3 is TGTGCCAGCAGCTTCCAGGGCGGGGTCCAAGAGACCCAGTACTTC.

This chain connects TRBV11-2 to TRBJ1-5; no firm D call. Trimming removed 1 base from V and 0 bases from J, with 7 bases in between. Germline V gene sequence: CDR1 SGHAT, CDR2 FQNNGV. This CDR3 region has 15 residues. The CDR3 loop reads CASSLGAVSNQPQHF. CDR3 coding DNA: TGTGCCAGCAGCTTAGGGGCAGTTAGCAATCAGCCCCAGCATTTT.

The chain has TRBV30 and TRBJ2-1, with 9 bases aligning to TRBD2. The CDR3 runs 14 residues. Trimming removed 3 bases from V and 6 bases from J; junction bases left unmatched: 6. Germline lookup yields CDR1 GTSNPN and CDR2 SVGIG (reference sequence). The CDR3 DNA sequence: TGTGCCTGGAGCCTTAGCGGGGGCCCCAATGAGCAGTTCTTC. Translating it yields CAWSLSGGPNEQFF.

This sequence joins TRBV9 and TRBJ1-1; a weak D match, TRBD1 (5 bases). CDR1 and CDR2 from the germline V gene are SGDLS and YYNGEE. Trimming cost V 0 bases and J 3 bases, with 12 bases left between them. The CDR3 spans 15 residues. This CDR3 reads CASSVGWEGDTEAFF. The CDR3 DNA is TGTGCCAGCAGCGTAGGGTGGGAAGGGGACACTGAAGCTTTCTTT.

In DNA form, the CDR3 reads TGTGCCTCAAGCGGGGGGGCGACCTACGAGCAGTACTTC. Translated: CASSGGATYEQYF. The chain joins TRBV7-9 to TRBJ2-7, with TRBD2 matching 10 bases. V lost 11 bases, J lost 2 bases, and 6 bases stayed unmatched. The CDR3 runs 13 residues. From germline, CDR1 is SEHNR and CDR2 FQNEAQ (reference sequence).

The DNA of the CDR3 is TGTGCCAGCAGCCAGGAAATTAGCGGGGGCCTCCCTGGGGAGCAGTACTTC. Translated, it gives CASSQEISGGLPGEQYF. The gene calls are TRBV4-2 and TRBJ2-7, with TRBD2 identical over 9 bases. This CDR3 contains 17 residues. Trimming took 3 bases from V and 7 from J; bases not matched to a gene: 16. The germline gives CDR1 LGHNA, CDR2 YNFKEQ.

The chain combines TRBV2 with TRBJ2-6, with unresolved D. Trimming took 6 bases from V and 9 from J, leaving 3 bases between them. CDR1 is SNHLY, CDR2 FYNNEI, per germline. The CDR3 runs 10 residues. DNA of the CDR3: TGTGCCAGCAGGCTCAACGTCCTGACTTTC. It yields the protein CASRLNVLTF.

V usage is TRBV11-1 and J usage is TRBJ2-3; 7 bases line up with TRBD2. The CDR3 covers 16 residues. Unmatched junction bases numbered 13, after V lost 4 bases and J lost 6 bases. Germline CDR1 and CDR2: SGHAT and FQDESV (reference sequence). CDR3 amino acids: CASSSGGSLARDTQYF. For the CDR3, the DNA is TGTGCCAGCAGCTCGGGGGGTTCACTAGCGCGGGATACGCAGTATTTT.

The rearrangement uses TRBV7-2 and TRBJ2-4; 11 bases fit TRBD2. This CDR3 region has 18 residues. Trimming at V came to 5 bases and at J to 3 bases, leaving 12 bases not matched to a gene. From germline, CDR1 is SGHTA and CDR2 FQGNSA. The CDR3 here is CASSPQQTSGKVKNIQYF. The CDR3 DNA reads as TGTGCCAGCAGCCCTCAACAGACTAGCGGGAAGGTCAAAAACATTCAGTACTTC.

The V gene is TRBV7-9, the J gene TRBJ1-1; D perhaps matches TRBD1 (5 bases). Germline values: CDR1 SEHNR, CDR2 FQNEAQ (reference sequence). The CDR3 consists of 13 residues. The V and J ends lost 6 bases and 2 bases respectively, with 10 bases between them. CDR3 sequence (DNA): TGTGCCAGCAGGGGTCAGGGCAACACTGAAGCTTTCTTT. As protein: CASRGQGNTEAFF.

The V and J genes are TRBV6-5 and TRBJ2-5; D unclear. The CDR3 loop spans 15 amino acids. Germline V gene sequence: CDR1 MNHEY, CDR2 SVGAGI. V lost 4 bases and J lost 5, with 17 bases in between. CDR3 coding DNA: TGTGCCAGCAGTTTTGGCGCATCGAAAGGGGAGACCCAGTACTTC. Protein sequence: CASSFGASKGETQYF.

The chain recombines TRBV5-1 with TRBJ1-2; D perhaps matches TRBD1 (5 bases). The CDR3 is 15 amino acids. V was trimmed by 5 bases and J by 6 bases, leaving 20 bases between them. The germline V gene encodes CDR1 SGHRS and CDR2 YFSETQ. CDR3 sequence: CASRPSLAGINGYTF. The CDR3 nucleotides read TGCGCCAGCAGACCATCCCTGGCAGGGATCAATGGCTACACCTTC.

The genes are TRBV6-6 and TRBJ1-5; no definite D call. The CDR3 is 15 residues long. V was shortened by 4 bases and J by 6 bases, with 16 bases between the two germline ends. Germline-derived CDR1 and CDR2 are MNHNY and SVGAGI (reference sequence). The CDR3 DNA follows: TGTGCCAGCAGTTCCCCCCCGGTAAATAGTCAGCCCCAGCATTTT. It translates to CASSSPPVNSQPQHF.

The genes are TRBV6-5 and TRBJ1-4; 7 nucleotides match TRBD1. Losses at the gene ends were 6 bases for V and 4 bases for J; bases not matched to a gene: 8. The CDR3 is 15 amino acids. Looked up from germline, CDR1 is MNHEY and CDR2 is SVGAGI. CDR3 residues: CASRLGGADNEKLFF. CDR3 nucleotides: TGTGCCAGCAGGCTAGGGGGCGCAGATAATGAAAAACTGTTTTTT.

This chain links TRBV2 with TRBJ2-3; 9 bases agree with TRBD2. The CDR3 has 14 amino acids. Looked up from germline, CDR1 is SNHLY and CDR2 is FYNNEI. With 6 bases clipped from V and 4 bases from J, the junction kept 5 bases outside the gene matches. As DNA, the CDR3 is TGTGCCAGCAGCGAGGGACTAGCCGCAGATACGCAGTATTTT. It translates to CASSEGLAADTQYF.

The V gene is TRBV29-1, the J gene TRBJ1-1, with D unclear. Per germline, CDR1 SQVTM and CDR2 ANQGSEA. V was shortened by 5 bases and J by 1 base, with 11 bases between the two germline ends. The CDR3 has 13 amino acids. In DNA, the CDR3 is TGCAGCGTTCGCCCGAAGACGAACACTGAAGCTTTCTTT. As protein: CSVRPKTNTEAFF.

This chain links TRBV11-2 with TRBJ1-5; 7 bases are a match to TRBD1. Per the germline V gene, CDR1 is SGHAT and CDR2 is FQNNGV. V was pared by 1 base and J by 7 bases, with 10 bases of the junction left unmatched. The CDR3 is 16 residues long. CDR3 sequence reads: CASSLGSSGGGQPQHF. CDR3 nucleotide sequence: TGTGCCAGCAGCTTAGGTAGTTCAGGGGGTGGGCAGCCCCAGCATTTT.